Sequencing of this T cell receptor (beta chain) was carried out in a study of PD-1 blockade in classical Hodgkin lymphoma. Study-level information: Patients were administered nivolumab (3 mg/kg intravenously) every 2 weeks. Findings and caveats of the study: Complete responders started with a diversity level that resembled newly diagnosed patients at baseline. Some patients started nivolumab under 1 year after ASCT, and they were excluded. The CD4+ diversity rise by C4D1 was clearest in complete responders.

There are a few counts of this clone. The antigen is undetermined. Measured with immunoSEQ multiplex PCR; TCRdb has only the in-frame clones, and not every one. In the table there are tens of thousands of clones, 73% of which are singletons. With no exception, relapse followed autologous stem cell transplantation in all patients, and brentuximab vedotin exposure varied. Germline V gene data show CDR1 as MNHEY and CDR2 as SMNVEV (reference sequence). The CDR3 is 15 residues long. V trimming: 5 bases; J trimming: 3 bases; junction bases outside the gene matches: 7. The source of this sequence is a human donor with classical Hodgkin lymphoma. The sequencing used peripheral blood mononuclear cells (PBMCs), collected before the second cycle of nivolumab. This chain connects TRBV27 to TRBJ2-7; 10 bases line up with TRBD2. For the CDR3, the DNA is TGTGCCAGCAGTCCCAGTTTAGCGGGAGGCTACGAGCAGTACTTC. As protein: CASSPSLAGGYEQYF.